The 8 T cell receptor beta chains presented below share a single source sample, sequenced in a study of PD-1 blockade in classical Hodgkin lymphoma. Relapse was seen in all patients after autologous stem cell transplantation, and brentuximab vedotin exposure was variable. TCRdb's table, derived via immunoSEQ multiplex PCR, lists solely in-frame clones and lacks some. The sample shows more than 45,000 clones, roughly 66% of them seen only once. Source: peripheral blood mononuclear cells (PBMCs), taken before the second cycle of nivolumab. The receptors were gathered from a human donor with classical Hodgkin lymphoma.

The chain employs TRBV2 and TRBJ2-7; weak D call: TRBD1 (6 bases). CDR3 length equals 12 residues. V was clipped by 6 bases and J by 5 bases, with 11 bases between them. Germline loops: CDR1 SNHLY, CDR2 FYNNEI. The CDR3: CASRIQGNEQYF. In DNA form, the CDR3 reads TGTGCCAGCAGGATACAGGGCAACGAGCAGTACTTC.

The chain joins TRBV18 to TRBJ1-5; D is unresolved. The germline V gene encodes CDR1 KGHSH and CDR2 LQKENI. Trimming took 3 bases from V and 0 from J, leaving 9 bases between them. CDR3 length: 15 amino acids. CDR3 bases: TGTGCCAGCTCACCTCAGGATTATAGCAATCAGCCCCAGCATTTT. This gives the protein CASSPQDYSNQPQHF.

The chain recombines TRBV6-6 with TRBJ1-2, with D possibly TRBD1 on 5 matching bases. Germline CDR1 and CDR2: MNHNY and SVGAGI (reference sequence). Trimming cost V 0 bases and J 4 bases, with 12 bases left between them. This CDR3 is built from 15 residues. CDR3 amino acids: CASSYSSAGIYGYTF. CDR3 DNA: TGTGCCAGCAGTTACTCGTCCGCAGGGATCTATGGCTACACCTTC.

With regard to this clone: Compared with germline, one end of the junction differs, possibly owing to a read error. J is TRBJ2-5 and V is TRBV7-9; tentatively, D is TRBD1 or TRBD2 (6 bases each). Looked up from germline, CDR1 is SEHNR and CDR2 is FQNEAQ (reference sequence). The CDR3 covers 12 residues. CDR3 coding DNA: TGTGCCAGCACCACTAGGGGGAGGCGGTTAGACTTC. As protein: CASTTRGRRLDF.

The DNA for the CDR3 is TGCGCCAGCAGCCTGGGGACTAGCGGGAGTCTCTATGAGCAGTTCTTC. It translates to CASSLGTSGSLYEQFF. V is TRBV5-1 and J is TRBJ2-1, with 14 positions matching TRBD2. CDR1 is SGHRS and CDR2 is YFSETQ in the germline V gene. This CDR3 has 16 residues. The trim removed 4 bases at V and 8 bases at J, leaving 8 bases unmatched.

There are a few counts of this clone. The rearrangement joins TRBV7-2 to TRBJ2-7; D call uncertain. V gave up 4 bases and J gave up 3 bases, with 10 bases separating them. Germline V lookup: CDR1 SGHTA, CDR2 FQGNSA. The CDR3 runs to 13 residues. The DNA for the CDR3 is TGTGCCAGCAGCTGGGCCCTAATCTACGAGCAGTACTTC. It is translated as CASSWALIYEQYF.

The V and J genes are TRBV19 and TRBJ2-1; D unclear. This CDR3 contains 17 residues. Germline CDR1 reads LNHDA; CDR2 reads SQIVND (reference sequence). Trimming left V 4 bases short and J 1 base short, with 17 bases between. The CDR3 coding sequence is TGTGCCAGTAGTACGGGCCTATTCGCAGCATCCTACAATGAGCAGTTCTTC. Translation gives CASSTGLFAASYNEQFF.

The CDR3 DNA reads as TGCAGCGTGTTTAGCGGGTCGCGGGGAGATGAGCAGTTCTTC. Protein product: CSVFSGSRGDEQFF. The rearrangement links TRBV29-1 to TRBJ2-1, with TRBD2 matching over 7 bases. The CDR3 length is 14 residues. The germline gives CDR1 SQVTM, CDR2 ANQGSEA. V dropped 6 bases and J dropped 8; count of bases not matched to a gene: 13.